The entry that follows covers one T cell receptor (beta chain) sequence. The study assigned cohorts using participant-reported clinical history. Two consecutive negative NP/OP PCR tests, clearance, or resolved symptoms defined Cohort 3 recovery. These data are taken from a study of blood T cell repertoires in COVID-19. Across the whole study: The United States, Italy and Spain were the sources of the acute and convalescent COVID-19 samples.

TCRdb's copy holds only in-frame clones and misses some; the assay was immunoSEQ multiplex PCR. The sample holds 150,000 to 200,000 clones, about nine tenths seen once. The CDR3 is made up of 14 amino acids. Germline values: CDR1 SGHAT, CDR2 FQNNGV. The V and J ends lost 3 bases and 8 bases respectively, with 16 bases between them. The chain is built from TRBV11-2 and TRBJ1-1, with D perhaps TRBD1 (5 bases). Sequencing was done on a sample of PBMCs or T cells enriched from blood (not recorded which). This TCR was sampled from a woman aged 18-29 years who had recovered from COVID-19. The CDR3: CASSFIRQGPEAFF. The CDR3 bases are TGTGCCAGCAGCTTCATCAGGCAGGGCCCGGAAGCTTTCTTT. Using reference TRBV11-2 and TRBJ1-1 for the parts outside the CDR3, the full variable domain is EAGVAQSPRYKIIEKRQSVAFWCNPISGHATLYWYQQILGQGPKLLIQFQNNGVVDDSQLPKDRFSAERLKGVDSTLKIQPAKLEDSAVYLCASSFIRQGPEAFFGQGTRLTVV.